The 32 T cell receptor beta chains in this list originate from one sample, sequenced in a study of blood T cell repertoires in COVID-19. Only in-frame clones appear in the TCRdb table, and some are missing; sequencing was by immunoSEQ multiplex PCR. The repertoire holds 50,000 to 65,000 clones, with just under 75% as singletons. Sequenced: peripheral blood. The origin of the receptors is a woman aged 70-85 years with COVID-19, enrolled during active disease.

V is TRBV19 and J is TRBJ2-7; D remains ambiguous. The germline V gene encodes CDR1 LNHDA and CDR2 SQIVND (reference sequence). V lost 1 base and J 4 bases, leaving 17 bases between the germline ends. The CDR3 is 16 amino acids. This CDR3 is CASSIAVLGAAYEQYF. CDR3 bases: TGTGCCAGTAGTATAGCCGTTCTGGGCGCAGCATACGAGCAGTACTTC.

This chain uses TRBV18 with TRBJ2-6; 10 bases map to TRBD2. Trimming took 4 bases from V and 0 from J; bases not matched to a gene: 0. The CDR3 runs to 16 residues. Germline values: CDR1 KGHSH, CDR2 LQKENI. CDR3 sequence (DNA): TGTGCCAGCTCACGGACTAGCGGCTCTGGGGCCAACGTCCTGACTTTC. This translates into CASSRTSGSGANVLTF.

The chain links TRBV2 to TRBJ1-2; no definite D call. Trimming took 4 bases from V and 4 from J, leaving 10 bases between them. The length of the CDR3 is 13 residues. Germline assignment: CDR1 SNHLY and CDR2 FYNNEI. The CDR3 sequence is CASSVSGSYGYTF. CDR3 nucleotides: TGTGCCAGCAGTGTATCGGGTTCCTATGGCTACACCTTC.

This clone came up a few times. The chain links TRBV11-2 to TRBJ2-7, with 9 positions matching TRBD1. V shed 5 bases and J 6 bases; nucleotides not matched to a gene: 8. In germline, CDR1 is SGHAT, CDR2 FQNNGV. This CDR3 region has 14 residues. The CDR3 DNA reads TGTGCCAGCAGCGAGTGGACAGGGGATCCCGAGCAGTACTTC. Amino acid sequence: CASSEWTGDPEQYF.

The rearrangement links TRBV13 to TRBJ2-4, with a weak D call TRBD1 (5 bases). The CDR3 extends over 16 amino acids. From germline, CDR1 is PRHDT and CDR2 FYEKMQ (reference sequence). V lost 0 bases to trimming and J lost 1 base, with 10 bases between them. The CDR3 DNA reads TGTGCCAGCAGCTTAGGTTGGGGCCGGGCCAAAAACATTCAGTACTTC. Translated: CASSLGWGRAKNIQYF.

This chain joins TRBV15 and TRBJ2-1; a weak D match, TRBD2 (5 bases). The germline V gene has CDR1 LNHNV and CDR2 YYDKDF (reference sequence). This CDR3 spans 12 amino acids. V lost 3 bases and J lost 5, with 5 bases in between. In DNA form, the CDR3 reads TGTGCCACCAGCAGGGGAGACAATGAGCAGTTCTTC. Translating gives CATSRGDNEQFF.

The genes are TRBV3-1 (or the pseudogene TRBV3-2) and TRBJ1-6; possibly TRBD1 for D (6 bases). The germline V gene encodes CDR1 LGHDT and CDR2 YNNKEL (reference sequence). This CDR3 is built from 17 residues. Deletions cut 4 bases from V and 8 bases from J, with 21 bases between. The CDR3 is CASSLTPRQEKDSPLHF. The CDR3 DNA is TGTGCCAGCAGCCTCACCCCCCGACAGGAGAAGGATTCACCCCTCCACTTT.

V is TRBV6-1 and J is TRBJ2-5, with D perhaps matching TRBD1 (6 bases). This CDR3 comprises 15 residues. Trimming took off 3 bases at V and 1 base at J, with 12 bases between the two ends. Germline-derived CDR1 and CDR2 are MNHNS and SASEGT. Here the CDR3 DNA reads TGTGCCAGCAGTGAGCTGGACAGCCTCCAAGAGACCCAGTACTTC. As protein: CASSELDSLQETQYF.

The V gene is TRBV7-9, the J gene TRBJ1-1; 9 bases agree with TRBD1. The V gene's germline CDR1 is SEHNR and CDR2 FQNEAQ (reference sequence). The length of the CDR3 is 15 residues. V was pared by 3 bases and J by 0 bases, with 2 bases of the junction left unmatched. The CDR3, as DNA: TGTGCCAGCAGCTTTACAGGGGGCTTGAACACTGAAGCTTTCTTT. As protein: CASSFTGGLNTEAFF. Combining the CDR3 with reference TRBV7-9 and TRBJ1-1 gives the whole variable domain DTGVSQNPRHKITKRGQNVTFRCDPISEHNRLYWYRQTLGQGPEFLTYFQNEAQLEKSRLLSDRFSAERPKGSFSTLEIQRTEQGDSAMYLCASSFTGGLNTEAFFGQGTRLTVV.

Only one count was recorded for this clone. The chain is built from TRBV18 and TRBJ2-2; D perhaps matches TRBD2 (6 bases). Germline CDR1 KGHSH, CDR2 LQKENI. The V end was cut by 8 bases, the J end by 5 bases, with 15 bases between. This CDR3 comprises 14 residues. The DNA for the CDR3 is TGTGCCAGCGGAACGGCGGGGCCAACCGGGGAGCTGTTTTTT. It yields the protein CASGTAGPTGELFF. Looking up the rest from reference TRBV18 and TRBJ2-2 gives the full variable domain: NAGVMQNPRHLVRRRGQEARLRCSPMKGHSHVYWYRQLPEEGLKFMVYLQKENIIDESGMPKERFSAEFPKEGPSILRIQQVVRGDSAAYFCASGTAGPTGELFFGEGSRLTVL.

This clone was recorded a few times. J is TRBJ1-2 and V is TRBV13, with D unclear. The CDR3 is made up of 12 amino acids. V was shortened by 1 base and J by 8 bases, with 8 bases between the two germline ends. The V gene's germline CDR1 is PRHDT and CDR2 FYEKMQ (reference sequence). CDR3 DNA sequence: TGTGCCAGCAGCTTAGAAGCGAGGGGCTACACCTTC. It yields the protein CASSLEARGYTF.

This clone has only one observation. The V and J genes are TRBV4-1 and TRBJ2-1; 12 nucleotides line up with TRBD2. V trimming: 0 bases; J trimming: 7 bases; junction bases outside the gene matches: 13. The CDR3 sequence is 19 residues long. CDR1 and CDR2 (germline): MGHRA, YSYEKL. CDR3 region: CASSQDPPPSGGASNEQFF. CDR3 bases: TGCGCCAGCAGCCAAGATCCCCCCCCTAGCGGGGGGGCCTCTAATGAGCAGTTCTTC.

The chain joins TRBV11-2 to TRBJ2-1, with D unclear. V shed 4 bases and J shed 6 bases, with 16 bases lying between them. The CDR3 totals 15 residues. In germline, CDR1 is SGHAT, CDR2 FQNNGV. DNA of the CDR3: TGTGCCAGCAGCTCCCGGCTCCTAGTGGGCAATGAGCAGTTCTTC. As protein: CASSSRLLVGNEQFF.

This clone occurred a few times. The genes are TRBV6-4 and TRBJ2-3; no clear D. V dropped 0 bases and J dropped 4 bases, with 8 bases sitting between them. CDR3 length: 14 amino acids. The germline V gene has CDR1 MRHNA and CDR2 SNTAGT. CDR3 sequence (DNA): TGTGCCAGCAGTGACTCGAATGGGCCAGATACGCAGTATTTT. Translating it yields CASSDSNGPDTQYF.

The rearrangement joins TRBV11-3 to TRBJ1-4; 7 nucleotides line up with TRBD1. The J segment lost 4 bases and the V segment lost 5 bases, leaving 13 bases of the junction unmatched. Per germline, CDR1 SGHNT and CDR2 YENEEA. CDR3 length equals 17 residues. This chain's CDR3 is CASSPPGGTVLNEKLFF. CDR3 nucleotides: TGTGCCAGCAGCCCCCCCGGCGGGACAGTCCTTAATGAAAAACTGTTTTTT.

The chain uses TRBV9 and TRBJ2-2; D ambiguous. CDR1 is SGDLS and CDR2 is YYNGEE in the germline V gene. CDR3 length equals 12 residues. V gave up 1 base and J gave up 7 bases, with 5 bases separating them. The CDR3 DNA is TGTGCCAGCAGCGTACCAAACGGGGAGCTGTTTTTT. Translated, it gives CASSVPNGELFF.

The CDR3 DNA reads as TGCGCCAGCAGCTTGAAGGGGGCATCTTCCGAGCAGTACTTC. Protein sequence: CASSLKGASSEQYF. This rearrangement joins TRBV5-1 to TRBJ2-7, with 7 bases that match TRBD1. The CDR3 consists of 14 residues. Germline V gene sequence: CDR1 SGHRS, CDR2 YFSETQ. V gave up 1 base and J gave up 6 bases; unmatched junction bases: 7.

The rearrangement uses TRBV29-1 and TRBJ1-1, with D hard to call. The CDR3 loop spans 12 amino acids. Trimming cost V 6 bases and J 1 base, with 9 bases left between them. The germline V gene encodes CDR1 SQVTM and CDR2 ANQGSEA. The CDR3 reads CSVAATNTEAFF. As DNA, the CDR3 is TGCAGCGTGGCCGCCACGAACACTGAAGCTTTCTTT.

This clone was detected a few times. CDR3 region: CASRQGQLIGGYTF. CDR3 sequence (DNA): TGTGCCAGCAGGCAGGGACAGCTAATCGGTGGCTACACCTTC. The chain employs TRBV6-5 and TRBJ1-2; 7 nucleotides line up with TRBD1. The germline V gene encodes CDR1 MNHEY and CDR2 SVGAGI. This CDR3 contains 14 residues. V was clipped by 6 bases and J by 7 bases; unmatched bases: 11.

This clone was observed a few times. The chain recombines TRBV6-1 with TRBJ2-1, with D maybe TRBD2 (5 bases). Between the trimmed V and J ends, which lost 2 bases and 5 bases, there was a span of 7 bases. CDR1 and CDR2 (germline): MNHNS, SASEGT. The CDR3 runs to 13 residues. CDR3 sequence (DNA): TGTGCCAGCAGTGAATACGGGAACAATGAGCAGTTCTTC. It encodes CASSEYGNNEQFF.

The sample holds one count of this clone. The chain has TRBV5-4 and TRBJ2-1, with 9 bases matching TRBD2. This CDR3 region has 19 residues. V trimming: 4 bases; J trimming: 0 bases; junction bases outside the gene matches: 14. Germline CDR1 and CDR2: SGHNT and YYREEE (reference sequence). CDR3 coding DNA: TGTGCCAGCAGCGCCGGGCAGGTGCTAGCGGGACGCTCCTACAATGAGCAGTTCTTC. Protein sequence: CASSAGQVLAGRSYNEQFF.

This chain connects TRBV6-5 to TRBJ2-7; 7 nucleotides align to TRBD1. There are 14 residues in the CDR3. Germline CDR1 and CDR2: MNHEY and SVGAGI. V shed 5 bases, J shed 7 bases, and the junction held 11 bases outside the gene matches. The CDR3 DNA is TGTGCCAGCAGTCCCCGAACGAGGGGGCGTGAGCAGTACGTC. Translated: CASSPRTRGREQYV.

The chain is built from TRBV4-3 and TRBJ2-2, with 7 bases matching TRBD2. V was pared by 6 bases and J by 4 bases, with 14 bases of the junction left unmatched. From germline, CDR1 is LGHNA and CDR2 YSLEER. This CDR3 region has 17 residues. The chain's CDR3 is CASSPTRTSISTGELFF. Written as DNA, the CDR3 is TGCGCCAGCAGTCCAACTAGGACTAGTATTAGCACCGGGGAGCTGTTTTTT.

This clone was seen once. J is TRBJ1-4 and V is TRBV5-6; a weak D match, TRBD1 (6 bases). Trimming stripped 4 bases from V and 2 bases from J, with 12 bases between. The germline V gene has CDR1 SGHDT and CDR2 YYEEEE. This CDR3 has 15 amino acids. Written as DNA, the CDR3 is TGTGCCAGCAGCCCAGGGGTCGGGACTAATGAAAAACTGTTTTTT. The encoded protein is CASSPGVGTNEKLFF.

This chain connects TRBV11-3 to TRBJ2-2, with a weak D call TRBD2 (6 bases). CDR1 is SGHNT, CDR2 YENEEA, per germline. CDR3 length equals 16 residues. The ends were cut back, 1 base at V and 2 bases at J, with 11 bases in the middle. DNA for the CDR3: TGTGCCAGCAGCTTAGTGGTTAGCGGAAACACCGGGGAGCTGTTTTTT. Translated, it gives CASSLVVSGNTGELFF. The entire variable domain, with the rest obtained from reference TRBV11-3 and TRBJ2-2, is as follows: EAGVVQSPRYKIIEKKQPVAFWCNPISGHNTLYWYLQNLGQGPELLIRYENEEAVDDSQLPKDRFSAERLKGVDSTLKIQPAELGDSAVYLCASSLVVSGNTGELFFGEGSRLTVL.

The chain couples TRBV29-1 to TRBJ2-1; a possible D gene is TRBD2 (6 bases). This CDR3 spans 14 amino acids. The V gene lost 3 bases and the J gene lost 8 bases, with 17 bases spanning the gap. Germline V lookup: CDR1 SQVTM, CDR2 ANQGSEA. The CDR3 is CSVEAQRATDEQFF. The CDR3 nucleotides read TGCAGCGTTGAGGCCCAGCGGGCGACGGATGAGCAGTTCTTC.

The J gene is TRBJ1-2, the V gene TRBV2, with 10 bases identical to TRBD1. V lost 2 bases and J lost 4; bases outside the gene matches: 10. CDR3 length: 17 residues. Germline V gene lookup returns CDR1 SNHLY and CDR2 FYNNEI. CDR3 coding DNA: TGTGCCAGCAGTGAAAACTTTCGGGGGACAGGGGTCTATGGCTACACCTTC. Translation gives CASSENFRGTGVYGYTF.

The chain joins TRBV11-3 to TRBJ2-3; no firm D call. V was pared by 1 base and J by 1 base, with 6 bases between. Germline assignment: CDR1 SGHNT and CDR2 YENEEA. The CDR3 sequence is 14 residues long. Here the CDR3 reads CASSLVTGTDTQYF. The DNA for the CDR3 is TGTGCCAGCAGCTTAGTTACAGGCACAGATACGCAGTATTTT. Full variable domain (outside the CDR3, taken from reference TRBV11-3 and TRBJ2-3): EAGVVQSPRYKIIEKKQPVAFWCNPISGHNTLYWYLQNLGQGPELLIRYENEEAVDDSQLPKDRFSAERLKGVDSTLKIQPAELGDSAVYLCASSLVTGTDTQYFGPGTRLTVL.

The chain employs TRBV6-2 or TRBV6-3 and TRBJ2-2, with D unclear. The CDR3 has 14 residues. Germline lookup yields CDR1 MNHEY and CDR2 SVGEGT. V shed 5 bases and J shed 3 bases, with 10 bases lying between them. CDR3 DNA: TGTGCCAGCAGTCCAGACACGGACACCGGGGAGCTGTTTTTT. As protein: CASSPDTDTGELFF.

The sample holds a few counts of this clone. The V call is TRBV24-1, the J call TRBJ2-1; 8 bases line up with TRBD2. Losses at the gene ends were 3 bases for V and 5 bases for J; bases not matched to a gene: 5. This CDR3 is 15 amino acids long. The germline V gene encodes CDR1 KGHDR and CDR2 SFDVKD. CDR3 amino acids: CATSDPSGSDNEQFF. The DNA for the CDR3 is TGTGCCACCAGTGATCCCAGCGGGAGTGACAATGAGCAGTTCTTC.

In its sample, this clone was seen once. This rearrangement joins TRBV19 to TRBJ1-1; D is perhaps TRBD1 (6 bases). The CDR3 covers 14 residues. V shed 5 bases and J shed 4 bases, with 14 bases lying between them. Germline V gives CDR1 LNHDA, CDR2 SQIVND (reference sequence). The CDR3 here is CASSPSGQVTEAFF. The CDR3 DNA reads TGTGCCAGTAGTCCCTCGGGACAAGTCACTGAAGCTTTCTTT.

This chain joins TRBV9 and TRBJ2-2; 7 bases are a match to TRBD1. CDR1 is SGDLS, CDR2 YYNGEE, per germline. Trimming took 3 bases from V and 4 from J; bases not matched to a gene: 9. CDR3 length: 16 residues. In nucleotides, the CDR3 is TGTGCCAGCAGCGAGGCCCTAGACAGGGTCACCGGGGAGCTGTTTTTT. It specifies CASSEALDRVTGELFF.